The 30 T cell receptor beta chains reported below all come from one sample, sequenced in a study of T cell clonality in common variable immunodeficiency. The method was immunoSEQ multiplex PCR; TCRdb's version includes in-frame clones alone and lacks a portion of them. The sample has approximately 40,000 clones, none seen only once. Specimen: peripheral blood mononuclear cells. The source is a person between 18 and 75 years old in good health.

This clone showed up many times. Read data end 3 residues before the CDR3 end; the end is taken from the germline J gene. The chain uses TRBV5-4 and TRBJ1-2; D gene ambiguous. The germline V gene encodes CDR1 SGHNT and CDR2 YYREEE (reference sequence). V was clipped by 0 bases and J by 0 bases, with 12 bases between them. There are 16 residues in the CDR3. The covered CDR3 bases are TGTGCCAGCAGCTTGGATGGGCCAGCTCCTAACTATGGC. Amino acids: CASSLDGPAPNYG. The entire CDR3 is CASSLDGPAPNYGYTF.

This clone was picked up many times. The read halts 3 residues ahead of the CDR3 end, with the missing end drawn from the germline J gene. The chain links TRBV5-5 to TRBJ2-5; unclear D gene. From germline, CDR1 is SGHKS and CDR2 YYEKEE (reference sequence). V was clipped by 0 bases and J by 5 bases, with 14 bases between them. The CDR3 covers 15 residues. CDR3 residues: CASSLAFGLGETQYF. The part of the CDR3 DNA that was read is TGTGCCAGCAGCTTGGCCTTTGGCCTCGGGGAGACC.

This clone was observed at least ten times. The DNA read from the CDR3 is TGTGCCAGCAGCTTAAGGTTGGACACTGAA. Amino acids: CASSLRLDTE. The CDR3, in full, reads CASSLRLDTEAFF. This chain links TRBV11-3 with TRBJ1-1; D not certain. The sequence runs out 3 residues before the end of the CDR3; the remainder is reconstructed from the germline J gene. Germline V gene lookup returns CDR1 SGHNT and CDR2 YENEEA. The CDR3 runs 13 residues. V was pared by 2 bases and J by 3 bases, with 7 bases between.

The CDR3 bases that were read are TGTGCCAGCAGCACCTTAGCGGGGCCCGCCTACGAG. It encodes CASSTLAGPAYE. The complete CDR3 reads CASSTLAGPAYEQYF. The chain uses TRBV7-2 and TRBJ2-7, with 8 nucleotides matching TRBD2. With the read ending 3 residues before the CDR3 end, the germline J gene is used to fill in that end. This CDR3 region has 15 residues. Germline values: CDR1 SGHTA, CDR2 FQGNSA. J lost 2 bases, V lost 5 bases, and 8 bases had no gene match.

This clone came up many times. With the read ending 3 residues before the CDR3 end, the germline J gene is used to fill in that end. The chain links TRBV5-4 to TRBJ2-4; TRBD2 aligns across 10 bases. The CDR3 has 16 amino acids. The germline V gene has CDR1 SGHNT and CDR2 YYREEE (reference sequence). Incomplete CDR3 DNA: TGTGCCAGCAGCTTGACTAGCGGGAAGAGGGGAGAGACT. This gives the protein CASSLTSGKRGET. The complete CDR3 reads CASSLTSGKRGETQYF.

This clone has a count of ten or more. Read sequence stops 3 residues before the CDR3 end, and the germline J gene provides the missing end. This chain joins TRBV5-1 and TRBJ2-7; the match to TRBD2 covers 7 bases. Germline CDR1 is SGHRS and CDR2 is YFSETQ. This CDR3 spans 15 amino acids. The V and J ends lost 2 bases and 1 base, in that order; junction bases with no gene match: 6. The covered CDR3 bases are TGCGCCAGCAGCTTTTCCGGGACTACTTCCTACGAG. Translated: CASSFSGTTSYE. The complete CDR3 sequence is CASSFSGTTSYEQYF.

This clone was counted ten times or more. The read ends 3 residues before the CDR3 terminus; that terminus is restored from the germline J gene. The genes are TRBV29-1 and TRBJ2-7, with TRBD1 as a possible D gene (5 bases). Germline CDR1 is SQVTM and CDR2 is ANQGSEA. The V end lost 4 bases, the J end lost 3 bases, and 13 bases lay between the germline ends. The CDR3 spans 13 residues. CDR3 region: CSVVKFDSYEQYF. The CDR3 bases that were read are TGCAGCGTTGTAAAGTTTGACAGCTACGAG.

This clone was observed many times. The CDR3 goes on 3 residues after the read ends, and that part is filled in from the germline J gene. The V and J genes are TRBV7-9 and TRBJ2-7; 7 bases line up with TRBD2. V shed 1 base and J 5 bases; nucleotides not matched to a gene: 8. This CDR3 region has 15 residues. Germline CDR1 and CDR2: SEHNR and FQNEAQ (reference sequence). CDR3 DNA, as far as it was read: TGTGCCAGCAGCTTAGAATCCGCGGGAGTGAACGAG. As protein: CASSLESAGVNE. The entire CDR3 protein reads CASSLESAGVNEQYF.

In this sample, this clone turned up many times. The CDR3 end is not reached by the read, which stops 3 residues before it; the germline J gene fills it in. The chain uses TRBV5-6 and TRBJ2-7, with TRBD1 identical over 8 bases. The CDR3 consists of 15 residues. Losses at the gene ends were 4 bases for V and 0 bases for J; bases not matched to a gene: 6. Germline loops: CDR1 SGHDT, CDR2 YYEEEE. CDR3 sequence reads: CASSRRRGPSYEQYF. The CDR3 DNA, read in part, is TGTGCCAGCAGCCGCCGCAGGGGGCCCTCCTACGAG.

This clone was detected ten times or more. Read data end 3 residues before the CDR3 end; the end is taken from the germline J gene. The chain links TRBV2 to TRBJ2-1, with 10 bases that match TRBD1. Germline-derived CDR1 and CDR2 are SNHLY and FYNNEI. V lost 8 bases and J lost 5; bases outside the gene matches: 6. CDR3 size: 14 residues. This chain's CDR3 is CASGRGTGDNEQFF. The part of the CDR3 DNA that was read is TGTGCCAGCGGCCGAGGGACAGGGGACAATGAG.

This clone was seen repeatedly, ten times or more. The read falls 3 residues short of the CDR3 end, and the missing part is taken from the germline J gene. The chain has TRBV28 and TRBJ2-1; 13 bases match TRBD2. CDR1 and CDR2 (germline): MDHEN, SYDVKM. V was clipped by 6 bases and J by 5 bases; unmatched bases: 4. The length of the CDR3 is 15 residues. CDR3 bases read: TGTGCCAGCAGCGGGACTAGCGGGACTCACAATGAG. The encoded protein is CASSGTSGTHNE. The full CDR3 reads CASSGTSGTHNEQFF.

Ten or more counts support this clone. The read comes to an end 3 residues before the CDR3 does, leaving the germline J gene to fill in the end. The chain recombines TRBV27 with TRBJ2-3, with D uncertain. CDR3 length: 12 residues. V dropped 5 bases and J dropped 0 bases, with 3 bases sitting between them. Germline V gene sequence: CDR1 MNHEY, CDR2 SMNVEV (reference sequence). CDR3 sequence reads: CASSPSTDTQYF. CDR3 DNA, as far as it was read: TGTGCCAGCAGTCCGAGCACAGATACG.

This clone was seen many times. The read terminates 3 residues ahead of where the CDR3 ends, so the germline J gene completes it. This chain uses TRBV27 with TRBJ2-3; D possibly corresponds to TRBD1 (6 bases). The CDR3 sequence is 14 residues long. V was cut by 8 bases and J by 6 bases, with 18 bases left in between. Germline CDR1 is MNHEY and CDR2 is SMNVEV (reference sequence). The sequenced part of the CDR3 DNA is TGTGCCAGCGGGCATAGGCAGGGGACCGATACG. This codes for CASGHRQGTDT. The full CDR3 reads CASGHRQGTDTQYF.

This clone was seen many times. The read is 3 residues too short to cover the CDR3 end, so that end is filled in from the germline J gene. The rearrangement uses TRBV19 and TRBJ2-7; D is uncertain. Germline V gene sequence: CDR1 LNHDA, CDR2 SQIVND (reference sequence). The CDR3 runs 13 residues. Trimming stripped 5 bases from V and 3 bases from J, with 11 bases between. This chain's CDR3 is CASSAAESYEQYF. The DNA read from the CDR3 is TGTGCCAGTAGTGCGGCCGAGAGCTACGAG.

The sample holds many counts of this clone. With the read ending 3 residues before the CDR3 end, the germline J gene is used to fill in that end. The V gene is TRBV9, the J gene TRBJ2-1, with 9 nucleotides matching TRBD2. CDR3 length equals 16 residues. Germline-derived CDR1 and CDR2 are SGDLS and YYNGEE. With V trimmed by 0 bases and J by 8 bases, 9 bases remained unmatched. The CDR3 region is CASSVVPGTSLHEQFF. Incomplete CDR3 DNA: TGTGCCAGCAGCGTAGTTCCTGGGACTAGCCTCCATGAG.

Worth noting for this clone: The sequenced fragment ends 3 residues before the CDR3 boundary, so the rest is inferred from the germline J gene. V gene TRBV7-3 combines with J gene TRBJ1-5; perhaps TRBD1 as D (6 bases). CDR1 and CDR2 (germline): SGHTA, FQGTGA. The V and J ends lost 2 bases and 6 bases respectively, with 14 bases between them. This CDR3 has 15 residues. The CDR3 DNA, read in part, is TGTGCCAGCAGCTTACGACGGGGGGCTCGTCAGCCC. Residues: CASSLRRGARQP. In full, the CDR3 reads CASSLRRGARQPQHF.

The table lists this clone with many counts. The read terminates 3 residues ahead of where the CDR3 ends, so the germline J gene completes it. J is TRBJ1-5 and V is TRBV18, with D maybe TRBD1 (6 bases). Trimming stripped 5 bases from V and 6 bases from J, with 17 bases between. Germline assignment: CDR1 KGHSH and CDR2 LQKENI. This CDR3 comprises 15 residues. The CDR3 reads CASSGGGEGTQPQHF. The part of the CDR3 DNA that was read is TGTGCCAGCTCAGGGGGCGGTGAGGGAACTCAGCCC.

This clone has a count of ten or more. The CDR3 is cut off 3 residues early in the read; its end comes from the germline J gene. The J gene is TRBJ2-7, the V gene TRBV12-5; D is perhaps TRBD1 (5 bases). V shed 6 bases and J shed 4 bases, with 19 bases lying between them. The CDR3 length is 15 residues. The germline V gene encodes CDR1 LGHNT and CDR2 FRNRAP. The CDR3 bases that were read are TGTGCTAGTGGCTCGCTAAGGGGTGTTTTTTACGAG. Protein sequence: CASGSLRGVFYE. The whole CDR3 reads CASGSLRGVFYEQYF.

This clone was observed at least ten times. The CDR3 end falls 3 residues outside the read, so it is completed with the germline J gene. The V and J genes are TRBV30 and TRBJ2-7, with unresolved D. V was shortened by 5 bases and J by 6 bases, with 11 bases between the two germline ends. CDR3 length: 11 residues. The germline CDR1 and CDR2 sequences are GTSNPN and SVGIG (reference sequence). The CDR3 loop is CAWDKAGEQYF. The sequenced part of the CDR3 DNA is TGTGCCTGGGATAAAGCCGGCGAG.

There are many counts of this clone. Read sequence stops 3 residues before the CDR3 end, and the germline J gene provides the missing end. The chain carries TRBV11-2 and TRBJ1-5; a weak D match, TRBD1 (5 bases). The CDR3 has 14 amino acids. Germline CDR1 SGHAT, CDR2 FQNNGV. V was trimmed by 6 bases and J by 1 base, leaving 10 bases between them. The DNA read from the CDR3 is TGTGCCAGCAGTGGGGCAGAAAGCAATCAGCCC. Its protein product is CASSGAESNQP. The whole CDR3 protein reads CASSGAESNQPQHF.

This clone was picked up many times. The read gets to within 3 residues of the CDR3 end, and the germline J gene fills in the rest. The gene calls are TRBV30 and TRBJ2-5; D gene ambiguous. Germline CDR1 is GTSNPN and CDR2 is SVGIG (reference sequence). The CDR3 runs 13 residues. Deletions cut 2 bases from V and 0 bases from J, with 7 bases between. The CDR3 is CAWSKRDQETQYF. Partial CDR3 DNA: TGTGCCTGGAGTAAAAGGGACCAAGAGACC.

In its sample, this clone was seen a few times. A far more abundant clone sits one base away, making this likely a read error. Sequencing ends 3 residues short of the CDR3 end; the germline J gene provides the rest. The chain couples TRBV10-2 to TRBJ2-7, with 7 positions matching TRBD2. The CDR3 has 17 residues. Germline V gene sequence: CDR1 WSHSY, CDR2 SAAADI. The sequenced CDR3 bases are TGCGCCAGCACTGAGTCAAGGGGTTCTGGGAGGGCCCTCGAG. This translates into CASTESRGSGRALE. The entire CDR3 sequence reads CASTESRGSGRALEQYF.

This clone came up many times. The CDR3 goes on 3 residues after the read ends, and that part is filled in from the germline J gene. The chain has TRBV20-1 and TRBJ1-4, with 7 bases lining up with TRBD1. Germline V gene data show CDR1 as DFQATT and CDR2 as SNEGSKA (reference sequence). V shed 4 bases, J shed 8 bases, and the junction held 10 bases outside the gene matches. This CDR3 comprises 14 residues. Partial CDR3 DNA: TGCAGTGCTAATCTAAAGGGGGCGGGGGAAAAA. Translated, it gives CSANLKGAGEK. The whole CDR3 protein is CSANLKGAGEKLFF.

This clone occurred many times. Read sequence stops 3 residues before the CDR3 end, and the germline J gene provides the missing end. This chain links TRBV7-9 with TRBJ1-4; D call uncertain. V gave up 0 bases and J gave up 2 bases, with 7 bases separating them. The V gene's germline CDR1 is SEHNR and CDR2 FQNEAQ (reference sequence). The CDR3 extends over 15 amino acids. The CDR3 bases that were read are TGTGCCAGCAGCTTAGCTAGTAATACTAATGAAAAA. This gives the protein CASSLASNTNEK. The entire CDR3 protein reads CASSLASNTNEKLFF.

In its sample, this clone was seen many times. The CDR3 end is not reached by the read, which stops 3 residues before it; the germline J gene fills it in. The J gene is TRBJ2-7, the V gene TRBV18; D is perhaps TRBD1 (5 bases). CDR1 is KGHSH, CDR2 LQKENI, per germline. The germline V and J ends were trimmed by 6 bases and 1 base, with 13 bases remaining between them. CDR3 length: 14 amino acids. CDR3 protein: CASSPDSESYEQYF. The sequenced CDR3 bases are TGTGCCAGCTCGCCAGACAGTGAGTCCTACGAG. The whole variable domain, remainder taken from reference TRBV18 and TRBJ2-7, is NAGVMQNPRHLVRRRGQEARLRCSPMKGHSHVYWYRQLPEEGLKFMVYLQKENIIDESGMPKERFSAEFPKEGPSILRIQQVVRGDSAAYFCASSPDSESYEQYFGPGTRLTVT.

The sample holds many counts of this clone. From the germline J gene comes the end of the CDR3, since the read stops 3 residues before it. V is TRBV7-9 and J is TRBJ2-5; 9 positions match TRBD1. This CDR3 has 14 residues. The J segment lost 5 bases and the V segment lost 5 bases, leaving 6 bases of the junction unmatched. Germline CDR1 reads SEHNR; CDR2 reads FQNEAQ (reference sequence). The CDR3 is CASSPTGGRETQYF. Partial CDR3 DNA: TGTGCCAGCAGCCCGACAGGGGGTAGGGAGACC. The entire variable domain, with the rest obtained from reference TRBV7-9 and TRBJ2-5, is as follows: DTGVSQNPRHKITKRGQNVTFRCDPISEHNRLYWYRQTLGQGPEFLTYFQNEAQLEKSRLLSDRFSAERPKGSFSTLEIQRTEQGDSAMYLCASSPTGGRETQYFGPGTRLLVL.

This clone was counted at least ten times. The read halts 3 residues ahead of the CDR3 end, with the missing end drawn from the germline J gene. The V call is TRBV12-3 or TRBV12-4, the J call TRBJ2-1; a weak D match, TRBD2 (6 bases). The germline V and J ends were trimmed by 5 bases and 3 bases, with 14 bases remaining between them. The CDR3 runs to 15 residues. The CDR3 loop reads CASSAGTFSYNEQFF. CDR3 DNA (partial): TGTGCCAGCAGTGCTGGGACTTTCAGCTACAATGAG.

Concerning this clone: The read ends 3 residues before the CDR3 terminus; that terminus is restored from the germline J gene. V is TRBV5-1 and J is TRBJ2-1; possibly TRBD2 for D (6 bases). Between the trimmed V and J ends, which lost 0 bases and 9 bases, there was a span of 10 bases. Germline CDR1 reads SGHRS; CDR2 reads YFSETQ. The CDR3 runs to 13 residues. The CDR3 DNA, read in part, is TGCGCCAGCAGCTTGGGACAAGCGGGTGAG. Translation: CASSLGQAGE. The full CDR3 protein reads CASSLGQAGEQFF.

Worth noting for this clone: The CDR3 end lies 3 residues beyond the end of the read and is filled in from the germline J gene. At the DNA level, this CDR3 is encoded by other sequences in the same sample as well. The chain joins TRBV7-9 to TRBJ1-3; possible D gene TRBD1, 6 bases. The CDR3 extends over 15 amino acids. Germline CDR1 and CDR2: SEHNR and FQNEAQ (reference sequence). V dropped 4 bases and J dropped 4 bases, with 14 bases sitting between them. The sequenced part of the CDR3 DNA is TGTGCCAGCAGCTCCCTAGCAGGGGAAGGAAACACC. Protein: CASSSLAGEGNT. The entire CDR3 protein reads CASSSLAGEGNTIYF. Complete variable domain (other parts from reference TRBV7-9 and TRBJ1-3): DTGVSQNPRHKITKRGQNVTFRCDPISEHNRLYWYRQTLGQGPEFLTYFQNEAQLEKSRLLSDRFSAERPKGSFSTLEIQRTEQGDSAMYLCASSSLAGEGNTIYFGEGSWLTVV.

There are many counts of this clone. Read coverage stops 3 residues before the CDR3 terminus; the germline J gene supplies the remainder. This rearrangement joins TRBV2 to TRBJ2-1; 11 nucleotides agree with TRBD2. Trimming removed 6 bases from V and 6 bases from J; junction bases left unmatched: 7. The CDR3 runs 15 residues. Germline V lookup: CDR1 SNHLY, CDR2 FYNNEI. CDR3: CASSATSGTLNEQFF. The DNA read from the CDR3 is TGTGCCAGCAGCGCGACTAGCGGGACCCTCAATGAG.